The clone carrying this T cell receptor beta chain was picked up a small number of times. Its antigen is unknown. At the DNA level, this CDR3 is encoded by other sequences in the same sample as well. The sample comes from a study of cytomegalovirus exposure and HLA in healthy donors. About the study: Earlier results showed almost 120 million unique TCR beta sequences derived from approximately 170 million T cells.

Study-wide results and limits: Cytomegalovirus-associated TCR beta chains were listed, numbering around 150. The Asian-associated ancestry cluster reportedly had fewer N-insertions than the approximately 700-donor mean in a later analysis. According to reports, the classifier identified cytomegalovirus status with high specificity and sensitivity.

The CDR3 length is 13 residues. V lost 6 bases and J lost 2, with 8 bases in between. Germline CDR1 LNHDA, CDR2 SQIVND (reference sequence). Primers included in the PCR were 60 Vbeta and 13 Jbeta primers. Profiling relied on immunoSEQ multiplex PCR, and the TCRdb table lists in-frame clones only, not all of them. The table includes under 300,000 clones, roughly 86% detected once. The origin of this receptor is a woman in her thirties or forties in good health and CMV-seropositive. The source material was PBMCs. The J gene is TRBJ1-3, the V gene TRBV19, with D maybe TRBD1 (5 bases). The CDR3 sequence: CASSTGAGNTIYF. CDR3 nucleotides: TGTGCCAGTAGCACGGGGGCTGGAAACACCATATATTTT.